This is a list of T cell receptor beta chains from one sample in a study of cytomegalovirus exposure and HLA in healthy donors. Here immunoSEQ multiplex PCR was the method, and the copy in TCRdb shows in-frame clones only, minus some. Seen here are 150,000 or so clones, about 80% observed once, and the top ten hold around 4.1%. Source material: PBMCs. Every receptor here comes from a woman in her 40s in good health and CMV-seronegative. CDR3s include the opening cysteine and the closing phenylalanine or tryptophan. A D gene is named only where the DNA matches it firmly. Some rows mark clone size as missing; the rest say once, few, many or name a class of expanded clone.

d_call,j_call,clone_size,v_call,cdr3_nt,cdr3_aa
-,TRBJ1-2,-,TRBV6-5,TGTGCCAGCAGTTACTCCCCGACAGATAACTATGGCTACACCTTC,CASSYSPTDNYGYTF
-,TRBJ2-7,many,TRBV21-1,TGTGCCAGGGACATCTCCTACGAGCAGTACTTC,CARDISYEQYF
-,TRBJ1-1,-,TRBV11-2,TGTGCCAGCAGCCCCACCCCGGACGGGGTTTTTGAAGCTTTCTTT,CASSPTPDGVFEAFF
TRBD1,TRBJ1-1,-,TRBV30,TGTGCCTGGAGCCCAATAGGACAGGAGCCCACTGAAGCTTTCTTT,CAWSPIGQEPTEAFF
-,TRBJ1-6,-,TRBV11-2,TGTGCCAGCAGCATCCGGGACAAGAATTCACCCCTCCACTTT,CASSIRDKNSPLHF
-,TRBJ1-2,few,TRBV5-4,TGTGCCAGCAGCGGGACACAGGGCATCGCGGATGGCTACACCTTC,CASSGTQGIADGYTF
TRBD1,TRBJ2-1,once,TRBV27,TGTGCCAGCAGTTTCAGGCCCGGGACAGACTACAATGAGCAGTTCTTC,CASSFRPGTDYNEQFF
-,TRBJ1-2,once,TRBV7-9,TGTGCCAGCAGCTTAAGCGGACGCAACTATGGCTACACCTTC,CASSLSGRNYGYTF
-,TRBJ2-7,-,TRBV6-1,TGTGCCAGCAGGGGCGGGACAGTGCCCTACGAGCAGTACTTC,CASRGGTVPYEQYF
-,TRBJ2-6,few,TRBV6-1,TGTGCCAGCAGTGCCCTTTCCGGGACAACGGGGGCCAACGTCCTGACTTTC,CASSALSGTTGANVLTF
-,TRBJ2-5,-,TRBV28,TGTGCCAGCAGCCACCAGGGAATGGAGGAGACCCAGTACTTC,CASSHQGMEETQYF
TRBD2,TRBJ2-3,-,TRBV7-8,TGTGCCAGCAGCTTAGGGCGGGGGAGCGTCACAGATACGCAGTATTTT,CASSLGRGSVTDTQYF
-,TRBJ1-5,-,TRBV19,TGTGCCAGTAGTATTGCAGGGGAGTTTCAGCCCCAGCATTTT,CASSIAGEFQPQHF
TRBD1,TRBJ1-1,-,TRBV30,TGTGCCTGGAGGGCACCGGGACAGGGACCCGGGGGCACTGAAGCTTTCTTT,CAWRAPGQGPGGTEAFF
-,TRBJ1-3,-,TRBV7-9,TGTGCCAGCAAGGCACAGGGAATGGAAAACGCTTTT,CASKAQGMENAF
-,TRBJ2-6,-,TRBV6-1,TGTGCCAGCAGTGAAACTGTAGGGGCTTACTCTGGGGCCAACGTCCTGACTTTC,CASSETVGAYSGANVLTF
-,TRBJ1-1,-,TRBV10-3,TGTGCCAGCACAGGACTGAACACTGAAGCTTTCTTT,CASTGLNTEAFF
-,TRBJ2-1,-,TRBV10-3,TGTGCCAGTAGTCCGGGCCCTTGGGCATCAGGGGATGAGCAGTTCTTC,CASSPGPWASGDEQFF
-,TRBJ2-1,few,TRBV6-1,TGTGCCGTGGGGCGGAATGAGCAGTTCTTC,CAVGRNEQFF
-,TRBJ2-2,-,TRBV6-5,TGTGCCAGCAAGATCACAGGACGAAACACCGGGGAGCTGTTTTTT,CASKITGRNTGELFF
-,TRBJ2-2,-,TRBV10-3,TGTGCCATCAGTGAGAAGACAGGTAACACCGGGGAGCTGTTTTTT,CAISEKTGNTGELFF
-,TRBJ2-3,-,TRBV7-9,TGTGCCAGCAGCTATTGGACTCGTACAGATACGCAGTATTTT,CASSYWTRTDTQYF
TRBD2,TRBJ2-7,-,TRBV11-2,TGTGCCAGCAGCTCCCCCCGAGTGGCGGGGGACTCGCAGTACTTC,CASSSPRVAGDSQYF
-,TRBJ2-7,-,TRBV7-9,TGTGCCAGCAGCCCCCCTATAGGCGGGAACTACGAGCAGTACTTC,CASSPPIGGNYEQYF